A selection of T cell receptor beta chains follows, all from one sample in a study of CD4+ T cells in melanoma. The data were produced by immunoSEQ multiplex PCR, yet TCRdb's version contains in-frame clones alone and is incomplete. This table holds around 50,000 clones, approximately 92% found once. Sequences were obtained from peripheral blood. The receptors stem from a human donor with melanoma. Each CDR3 is given with its conserved first and last residue. A D gene is named only where the DNA matches it firmly. Clone size is shown for a subset of rows, as once, few, many or a class of expanded clone.

J gene: TRBJ2-3
clone size: once
V gene: TRBV10-3
D gene: TRBD1
CDR3 DNA: TGTGCCATCAGAACAGGGGCCTATGGCACAGATACGCAGTATTTT
CDR3 protein: CAIRTGAYGTDTQYF

J gene: TRBJ1-1
clone size: NA
V gene: TRBV19
D gene: NA
CDR3 DNA: TGTGCCAGTAGTACCTCTCCGGGAGCTGAAGCTTTCTTT
CDR3 protein: CASSTSPGAEAFF

J gene: TRBJ2-1
clone size: NA
V gene: TRBV9
D gene: NA
CDR3 DNA: TGTGCCAGCAGCCCAGCCTCCCTCGGCAATGAGCAGTTCTTC
CDR3 protein: CASSPASLGNEQFF

J gene: TRBJ1-1
clone size: NA
V gene: TRBV2
D gene: TRBD1
CDR3 DNA: TGTGCCAGCAGTGAGACAGGGGAATACACTGAAGCTTTCTTT
CDR3 protein: CASSETGEYTEAFF

J gene: TRBJ1-5
clone size: NA
V gene: TRBV6-6
D gene: NA
CDR3 DNA: TGTGCCAGCAGTTACGTAGACTTCAATCAGCCCCAGCATTTT
CDR3 protein: CASSYVDFNQPQHF

J gene: TRBJ2-7
clone size: NA
V gene: TRBV28
D gene: NA
CDR3 DNA: TGTGCCAGCAGTTTACCCGCGGGCTCCTACGAGCAGTACTTC
CDR3 protein: CASSLPAGSYEQYF

J gene: TRBJ1-6
clone size: NA
V gene: TRBV7-6
D gene: NA
CDR3 DNA: TGTGCCAGCAGCTTGAACCGGGCCACTAATTCACCCCTCCACTTT
CDR3 protein: CASSLNRATNSPLHF

J gene: TRBJ2-2
clone size: NA
V gene: TRBV28
D gene: NA
CDR3 DNA: TGTGCCAGCACCCTGGGGGGGAACACCGGGGAGCTGTTTTTT
CDR3 protein: CASTLGGNTGELFF

J gene: TRBJ2-7
clone size: NA
V gene: TRBV11-2
D gene: TRBD1
CDR3 DNA: TGTGCCAGCAGCTTAGGGTCGGGACAGACCTACGAGCAGTACTTC
CDR3 protein: CASSLGSGQTYEQYF

J gene: TRBJ2-7
clone size: NA
V gene: TRBV7-9
D gene: NA
CDR3 DNA: TGTGCCAGCAGCTTAATAGGTCCGGTCGTTAAGCAGTACTTC
CDR3 protein: CASSLIGPVVKQYF

J gene: TRBJ2-3
clone size: NA
V gene: TRBV5-6
D gene: NA
CDR3 DNA: TGTGCCAGCAGCTTAGGGTATACGCAGTATTTT
CDR3 protein: CASSLGYTQYF

J gene: TRBJ1-1
clone size: NA
V gene: TRBV6-6
D gene: TRBD1
CDR3 DNA: TGTGCCAGCAGTTACATAGTGGACAGGGAACTGCGGAAAGCTTTCTTT
CDR3 protein: CASSYIVDRELRKAFF

J gene: TRBJ2-7
clone size: NA
V gene: TRBV28
D gene: NA
CDR3 DNA: TGTGCCAGCAGGAGGGGCGGGAACTCCTACGAGCAGTACTTC
CDR3 protein: CASRRGGNSYEQYF

J gene: TRBJ2-1
clone size: NA
V gene: TRBV6-6
D gene: NA
CDR3 DNA: TGTGCCAGCAGTTACTCTTTCAATGAGCAGTTCTTC
CDR3 protein: CASSYSFNEQFF

J gene: TRBJ1-2
clone size: NA
V gene: TRBV30
D gene: TRBD1
CDR3 DNA: TGTGCCTGGAGGGCAGGGGGGGGTTCGCCATATGGCTACACCTTC
CDR3 protein: CAWRAGGGSPYGYTF

J gene: TRBJ2-3
clone size: NA
V gene: TRBV10-3
D gene: TRBD2
CDR3 DNA: TGTGCCATCAGTGAGCCCGGGCGAGCGGGAATAGATACGCAGTATTTT
CDR3 protein: CAISEPGRAGIDTQYF

J gene: TRBJ1-6
clone size: NA
V gene: TRBV30
D gene: NA
CDR3 DNA: TGTGCCTGGAGGGGGACGGCTAATTCACCCCTCCACTTT
CDR3 protein: CAWRGTANSPLHF

J gene: TRBJ2-2
clone size: NA
V gene: TRBV19
D gene: TRBD1
CDR3 DNA: TGTGCCAGCGGGACAGCGAACACCGGGGAGCTGTTTTTT
CDR3 protein: CASGTANTGELFF

J gene: TRBJ2-5
clone size: NA
V gene: TRBV30
D gene: NA
CDR3 DNA: TGTGCCTGGAGTGTATCTGGGGTTAGAGAGACCCAGTACTTC
CDR3 protein: CAWSVSGVRETQYF

J gene: TRBJ2-1
clone size: NA
V gene: TRBV2
D gene: TRBD2
CDR3 DNA: TGTGCCAGCAGCACTAGCGGGGGGGCAGGTGAGCAGTTCTTC
CDR3 protein: CASSTSGGAGEQFF

J gene: TRBJ1-1
clone size: NA
V gene: TRBV27
D gene: TRBD1
CDR3 DNA: TGTGCCTCCACCGGACAGGGCATGAACACTGAAGCTTTCTTT
CDR3 protein: CASTGQGMNTEAFF

J gene: TRBJ2-6
clone size: NA
V gene: TRBV7-9
D gene: NA
CDR3 DNA: TGTGCCAGCAGCTTTAGGACAGGGAGGGCTGGGGCCAACGTCCTGACTTTC
CDR3 protein: CASSFRTGRAGANVLTF

J gene: TRBJ2-1
clone size: NA
V gene: TRBV6-5
D gene: NA
CDR3 DNA: TGTGCCAGCACCCCCGGGACAAGGGGCAATGAGCAGTTCTTC
CDR3 protein: CASTPGTRGNEQFF

J gene: TRBJ2-2
clone size: few
V gene: TRBV7-8
D gene: TRBD1
CDR3 DNA: TGTGCCAGCAGCAAGGGACAGGGGTTCCCCGGGGAGCTGTTTTTT
CDR3 protein: CASSKGQGFPGELFF

J gene: TRBJ2-5
clone size: once
V gene: TRBV12-5
D gene: TRBD1
CDR3 DNA: TGTGCTAGTGGTTTGACCGACAGGGGAGAGACCCAGTACTTC
CDR3 protein: CASGLTDRGETQYF

J gene: TRBJ2-7
clone size: NA
V gene: TRBV11-2
D gene: NA
CDR3 DNA: TGTGCCAGCAGCTTAGATCGCTCCTACGAGCAGTACTTC
CDR3 protein: CASSLDRSYEQYF

J gene: TRBJ2-2
clone size: NA
V gene: TRBV4-1
D gene: TRBD2
CDR3 DNA: TGCGCCAGCAGCCATCTAGCGGGGGGGCGGTTTACCGGGGAGCTGTTTTTT
CDR3 protein: CASSHLAGGRFTGELFF

J gene: TRBJ2-3
clone size: NA
V gene: TRBV9
D gene: TRBD2
CDR3 DNA: TGTGCTAGCAGCGCCTCGGGGGGGGCCACAGATACGCAGTATTTT
CDR3 protein: CASSASGGATDTQYF

J gene: TRBJ1-5
clone size: NA
V gene: TRBV6-5
D gene: NA
CDR3 DNA: TGTGCCAGCAGCATTGGACTGAGCAATCAGCCCCAGCATTTT
CDR3 protein: CASSIGLSNQPQHF

J gene: TRBJ2-7
clone size: NA
V gene: TRBV28
D gene: NA
CDR3 DNA: TGTGCCAGCAGTTCCCGGACAGAATCCTACGAGCAGTACTTC
CDR3 protein: CASSSRTESYEQYF

J gene: TRBJ1-3
clone size: NA
V gene: TRBV6-1
D gene: NA
CDR3 DNA: TGTGCCAGCAGTGCGACAGACTCTGGAAACACCATATATTTT
CDR3 protein: CASSATDSGNTIYF

J gene: TRBJ2-7
clone size: NA
V gene: TRBV27
D gene: TRBD1
CDR3 DNA: TGTGCCAGCAGTCCGAAGACAGGGGGCGCGATTCACGAGCAGTACTTC
CDR3 protein: CASSPKTGGAIHEQYF

J gene: TRBJ1-2
clone size: NA
V gene: TRBV29-1
D gene: NA
CDR3 DNA: TGCAGCGTTGAAGATCCCCAGGAGTACCGACACTATGGCTACACCTTC
CDR3 protein: CSVEDPQEYRHYGYTF

J gene: TRBJ1-5
clone size: NA
V gene: TRBV9
D gene: TRBD1
CDR3 DNA: TGTGCCAGCAGCCAAGGGACAGGGTTAAATCAGCCCCAGCATTTT
CDR3 protein: CASSQGTGLNQPQHF

J gene: TRBJ1-6
clone size: NA
V gene: TRBV30
D gene: NA
CDR3 DNA: TGTGCCTGGAGTGTAAACGAGGGAGGGGTTCCAAATTCACCCCTCCACTTT
CDR3 protein: CAWSVNEGGVPNSPLHF

J gene: TRBJ1-3
clone size: NA
V gene: TRBV19
D gene: NA
CDR3 DNA: TGTGCCAGTAGGACTTCTGGCGTCCGCTCTGGAAACACCATATATTTT
CDR3 protein: CASRTSGVRSGNTIYF

J gene: TRBJ1-1
clone size: NA
V gene: TRBV15
D gene: TRBD1
CDR3 DNA: TGTGCCACCAGCAGAGATCGGTGGGGACAGGGGGGAACTGAAGCTTTCTTT
CDR3 protein: CATSRDRWGQGGTEAFF

J gene: TRBJ2-7
clone size: NA
V gene: TRBV4-3
D gene: TRBD1
CDR3 DNA: TGCGCCAGCAGCCCTGCAGGGGGCTCCTACGAGCAGTACTTC
CDR3 protein: CASSPAGGSYEQYF

J gene: TRBJ2-1
clone size: NA
V gene: TRBV2
D gene: TRBD1
CDR3 DNA: TGTGCCAGCGGCTCGGACAGGGGTTTTTTGTTCTTC
CDR3 protein: CASGSDRGFLFF

J gene: TRBJ2-1
clone size: NA
V gene: TRBV2
D gene: NA
CDR3 DNA: TGTGCCAGCTTAACCTACAATGAGCAGTTCTTC
CDR3 protein: CASLTYNEQFF

J gene: TRBJ1-5
clone size: NA
V gene: TRBV2
D gene: NA
CDR3 DNA: TGTGCCAGCAGTGAAGCGTCCGCCGATCAGCCCCAGCATTTT
CDR3 protein: CASSEASADQPQHF

J gene: TRBJ1-4
clone size: NA
V gene: TRBV25-1
D gene: TRBD1
CDR3 DNA: TGTGCCAGCTCCGACGAAGGGGGCGGTAATGAAAAACTGTTTTTT
CDR3 protein: CASSDEGGGNEKLFF

J gene: TRBJ2-7
clone size: NA
V gene: TRBV7-9
D gene: TRBD1
CDR3 DNA: TGTGCCAGCAGCCTAGAGGAACAGGGGCCCTCATCCTACGAGCAGTACTTC
CDR3 protein: CASSLEEQGPSSYEQYF

J gene: TRBJ2-1
clone size: NA
V gene: TRBV10-3
D gene: NA
CDR3 DNA: TGTGCCATCAGTCCGCAGACGCGCAATGAGCAGTTCTTC
CDR3 protein: CAISPQTRNEQFF

J gene: TRBJ2-7
clone size: NA
V gene: TRBV6-1
D gene: TRBD1
CDR3 DNA: TGTGCCAGCAGTGAAGCGTCCGGGACAGATTACGAGCAGTACTTC
CDR3 protein: CASSEASGTDYEQYF

J gene: TRBJ1-2
clone size: NA
V gene: TRBV7-9
D gene: NA
CDR3 DNA: TGTGCCAGCAGCTTGGGCCAGGCCTTCTATGGCTACACCTTC
CDR3 protein: CASSLGQAFYGYTF

J gene: TRBJ2-1
clone size: NA
V gene: TRBV7-3
D gene: TRBD1
CDR3 DNA: TGTGCCAGCAGCATAGGACAGGGGCCGCACAATGAGCAGTTCTTC
CDR3 protein: CASSIGQGPHNEQFF

J gene: TRBJ2-7
clone size: NA
V gene: TRBV27
D gene: TRBD2
CDR3 DNA: TGTGCCAGCAGTTCCCTAGCGGGGGGGCCGGACGAGCAGTACTTC
CDR3 protein: CASSSLAGGPDEQYF

J gene: TRBJ1-1
clone size: NA
V gene: TRBV5-1
D gene: NA
CDR3 DNA: TGCGCCAGCAGCTTTCAGGGCACTGAAGCTTTCTTT
CDR3 protein: CASSFQGTEAFF

J gene: TRBJ2-3
clone size: NA
V gene: TRBV5-1
D gene: TRBD1
CDR3 DNA: TGCGCCAGCAGCTTGGAAGGGACAGGGAGCACAGATACGCAGTATTTT
CDR3 protein: CASSLEGTGSTDTQYF

J gene: TRBJ2-1
clone size: once
V gene: TRBV15
D gene: TRBD2
CDR3 DNA: TGTGCCACCAGCGGGGGGGTCCTCTACAATGAGCAGTTCTTC
CDR3 protein: CATSGGVLYNEQFF

J gene: TRBJ2-1
clone size: NA
V gene: TRBV5-1
D gene: NA
CDR3 DNA: TGCGCCAGCAGCTTCTTCAATGAGCAGTTCTTC
CDR3 protein: CASSFFNEQFF